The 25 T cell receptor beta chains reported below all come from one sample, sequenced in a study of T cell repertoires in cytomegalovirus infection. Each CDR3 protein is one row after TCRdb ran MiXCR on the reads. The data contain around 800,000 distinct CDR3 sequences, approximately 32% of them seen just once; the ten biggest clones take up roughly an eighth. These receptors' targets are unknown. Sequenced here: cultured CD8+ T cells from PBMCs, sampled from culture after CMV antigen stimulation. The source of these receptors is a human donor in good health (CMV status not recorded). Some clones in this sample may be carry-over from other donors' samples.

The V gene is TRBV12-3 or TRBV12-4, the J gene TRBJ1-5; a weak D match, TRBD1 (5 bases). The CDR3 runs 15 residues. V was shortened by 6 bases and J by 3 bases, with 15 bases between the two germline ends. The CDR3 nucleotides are TGTGCCAGCAGGTCTTCCGGGACTTACAATCAGCCCCAGCATTTT. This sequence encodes CASRSSGTYNQPQHF.

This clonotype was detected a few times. The CDR3 DNA is TGCAGTGCTAGGCAGGACACGGGCCCAGAATCCTCTGGAAACACCATATATTTT. Translated: CSARQDTGPESSGNTIYF. This chain connects TRBV20-1 to TRBJ1-3; D might be TRBD1 (5 bases). V was shortened by 3 bases and J by 0 bases, with 21 bases between the two germline ends. The CDR3 consists of 18 residues. Germline CDR1 is DFQATT and CDR2 is SNEGSKA (reference sequence).

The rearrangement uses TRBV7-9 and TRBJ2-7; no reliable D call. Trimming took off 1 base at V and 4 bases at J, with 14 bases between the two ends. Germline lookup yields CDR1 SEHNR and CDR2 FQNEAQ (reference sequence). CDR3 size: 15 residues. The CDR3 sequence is CASSLENRPLYEQYV. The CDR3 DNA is TGTGCCAGCAGCTTAGAGAACAGACCTTTATACGAGCAGTACGTC.

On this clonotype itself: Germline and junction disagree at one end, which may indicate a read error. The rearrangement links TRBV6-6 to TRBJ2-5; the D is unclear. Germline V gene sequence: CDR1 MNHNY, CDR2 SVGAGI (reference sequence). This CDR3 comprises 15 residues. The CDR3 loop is CTSTYPEVGQETQYF. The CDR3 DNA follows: TGTACCAGCACCTACCCGGAAGTTGGGCAAGAGACCCAGTACTTC.

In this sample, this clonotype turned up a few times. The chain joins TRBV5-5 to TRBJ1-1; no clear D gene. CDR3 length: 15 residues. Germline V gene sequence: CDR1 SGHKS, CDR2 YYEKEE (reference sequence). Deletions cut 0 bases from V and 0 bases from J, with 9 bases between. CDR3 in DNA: TGTGCCAGCAGCTTGGGGGTCAACATGAACACTGAAGCTTTCTTT. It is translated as CASSLGVNMNTEAFF.

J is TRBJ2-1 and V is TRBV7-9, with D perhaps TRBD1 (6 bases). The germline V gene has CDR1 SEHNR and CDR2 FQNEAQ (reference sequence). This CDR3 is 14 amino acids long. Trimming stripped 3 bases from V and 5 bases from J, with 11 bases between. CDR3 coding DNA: TGTGCCAGCAGCTTGGGGGCACCTGACAATGAGCAGTTCTTC. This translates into CASSLGAPDNEQFF. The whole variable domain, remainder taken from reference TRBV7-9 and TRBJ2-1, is DTGVSQNPRHKITKRGQNVTFRCDPISEHNRLYWYRQTLGQGPEFLTYFQNEAQLEKSRLLSDRFSAERPKGSFSTLEIQRTEQGDSAMYLCASSLGAPDNEQFFGPGTRLTVL.

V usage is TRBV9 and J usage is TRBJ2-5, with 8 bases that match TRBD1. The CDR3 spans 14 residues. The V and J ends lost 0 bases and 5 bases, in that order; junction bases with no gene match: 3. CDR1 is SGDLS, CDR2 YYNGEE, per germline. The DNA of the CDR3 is TGTGCCAGCAGCGTAGCGGCAGGGGGCGAGACCCAGTACTTC. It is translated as CASSVAAGGETQYF.

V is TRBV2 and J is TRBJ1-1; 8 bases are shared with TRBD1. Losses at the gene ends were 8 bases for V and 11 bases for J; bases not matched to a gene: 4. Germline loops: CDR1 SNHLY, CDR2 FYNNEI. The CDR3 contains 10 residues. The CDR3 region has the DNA TGTGCCAGCCAGGGGGCTGCGGCTTTCTTT. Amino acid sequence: CASQGAAAFF.

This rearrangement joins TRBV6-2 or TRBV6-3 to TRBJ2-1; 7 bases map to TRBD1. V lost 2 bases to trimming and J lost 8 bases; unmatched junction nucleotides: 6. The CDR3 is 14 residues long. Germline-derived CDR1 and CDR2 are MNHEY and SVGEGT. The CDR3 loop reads CASSYRTGVYEQFF. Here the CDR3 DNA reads TGTGCCAGCAGTTACCGGACAGGAGTCTATGAGCAGTTCTTC.

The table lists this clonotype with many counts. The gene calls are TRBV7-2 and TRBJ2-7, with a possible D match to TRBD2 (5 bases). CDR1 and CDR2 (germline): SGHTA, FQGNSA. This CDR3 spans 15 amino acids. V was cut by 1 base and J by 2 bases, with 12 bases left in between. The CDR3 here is CASSLGTGKAYEQYV. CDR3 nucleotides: TGTGCCAGCAGCTTAGGCACGGGAAAAGCCTACGAGCAGTACGTC.

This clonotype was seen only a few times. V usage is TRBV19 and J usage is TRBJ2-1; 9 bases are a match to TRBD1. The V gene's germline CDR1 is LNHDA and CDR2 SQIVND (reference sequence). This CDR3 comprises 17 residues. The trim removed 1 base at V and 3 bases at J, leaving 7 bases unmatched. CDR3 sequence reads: CASSIGFGTGIYNEQFF. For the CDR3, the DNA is TGTGCCAGTAGTATAGGTTTCGGGACAGGGATCTACAATGAGCAGTTCTTC. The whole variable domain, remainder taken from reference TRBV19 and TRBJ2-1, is DGGITQSPKYLFRKEGQNVTLSCEQNLNHDAMYWYRQDPGQGLRLIYYSQIVNDFQKGDIAEGYSVSREKKESFPLTVTSAQKNPTAFYLCASSIGFGTGIYNEQFFGPGTRLTVL.

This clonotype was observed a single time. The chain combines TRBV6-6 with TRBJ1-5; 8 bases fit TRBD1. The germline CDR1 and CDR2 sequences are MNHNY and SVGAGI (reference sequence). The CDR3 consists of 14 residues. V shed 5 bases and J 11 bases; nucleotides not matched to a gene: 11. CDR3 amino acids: CASSNPTGVPAQHF. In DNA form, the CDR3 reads TGTGCCAGCAGTAACCCGACAGGGGTCCCGGCCCAGCATTTT.

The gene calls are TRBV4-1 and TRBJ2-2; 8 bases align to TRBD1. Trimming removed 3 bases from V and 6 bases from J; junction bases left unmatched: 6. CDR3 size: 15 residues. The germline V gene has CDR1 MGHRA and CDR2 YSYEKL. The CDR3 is CASSQRTGLPGELFF. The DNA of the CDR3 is TGCGCCAGCAGCCAGAGGACAGGGTTACCCGGGGAGCTGTTTTTT.

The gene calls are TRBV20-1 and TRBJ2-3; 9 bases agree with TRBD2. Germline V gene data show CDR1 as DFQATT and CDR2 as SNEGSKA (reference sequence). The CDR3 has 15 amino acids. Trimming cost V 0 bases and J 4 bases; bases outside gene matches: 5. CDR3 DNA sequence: TGCAGTGCTAGAGACGGCGGGGGGGCCGCAGATACGCAGTATTTT. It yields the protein CSARDGGGAADTQYF.

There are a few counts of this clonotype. The CDR3 region is CASSLVTGGTPSSYEQYV. In DNA form, the CDR3 reads TGTGCCAGCAGCTTAGTTACGGGGGGCACCCCGAGCTCCTACGAGCAGTACGTC. This chain connects TRBV7-8 to TRBJ2-7; D may be TRBD2 (7 bases). Per germline, CDR1 SGHVS and CDR2 FQNEAQ. Trimming shortened V by 1 base and J by 0 bases, and 19 bases separated the two germline ends. This CDR3 has 18 amino acids.

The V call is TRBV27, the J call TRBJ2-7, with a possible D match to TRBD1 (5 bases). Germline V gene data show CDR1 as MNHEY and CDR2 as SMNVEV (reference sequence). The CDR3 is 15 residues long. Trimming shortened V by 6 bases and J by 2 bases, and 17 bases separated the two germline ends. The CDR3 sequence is CASRAEPGLPYEQYV. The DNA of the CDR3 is TGTGCCAGCAGGGCCGAACCAGGGCTCCCCTACGAGCAGTACGTC.

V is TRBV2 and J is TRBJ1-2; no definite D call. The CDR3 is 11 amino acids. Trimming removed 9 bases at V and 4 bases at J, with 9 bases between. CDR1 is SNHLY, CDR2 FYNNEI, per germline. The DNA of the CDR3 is TGTGCCAGAACGGCCCTCTATGGCTACACCTTC. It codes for CARTALYGYTF.

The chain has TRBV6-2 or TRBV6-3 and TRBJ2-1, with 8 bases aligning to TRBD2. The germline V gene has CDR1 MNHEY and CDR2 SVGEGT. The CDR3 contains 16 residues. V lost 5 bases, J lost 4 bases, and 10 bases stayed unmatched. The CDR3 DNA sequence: TGTGCCAGCAGTCTGTCGACGGGCGGGGGGTACAATGAGCAGTTCTTC. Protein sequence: CASSLSTGGGYNEQFF.

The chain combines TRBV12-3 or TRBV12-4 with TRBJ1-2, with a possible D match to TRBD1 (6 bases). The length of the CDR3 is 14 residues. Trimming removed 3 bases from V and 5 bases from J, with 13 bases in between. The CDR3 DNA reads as TGTGCCAGCAGTTTTCAGGGGATGGGATATGGCTACACCTTC. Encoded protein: CASSFQGMGYGYTF.

The CDR3 bases are TGTGCCAGCAGCTCTCCGGCCATTAATGAAAAACTGTTTTTT. The encoded protein is CASSSPAINEKLFF. J is TRBJ1-4 and V is TRBV7-9; no definite D call. V shed 4 bases and J shed 4 bases, with 10 bases lying between them. The CDR3 runs 14 residues. CDR1 is SEHNR, CDR2 FQNEAQ, per germline (reference sequence). Looking up the rest from reference TRBV7-9 and TRBJ1-4 gives the full variable domain: DTGVSQNPRHKITKRGQNVTFRCDPISEHNRLYWYRQTLGQGPEFLTYFQNEAQLEKSRLLSDRFSAERPKGSFSTLEIQRTEQGDSAMYLCASSSPAINEKLFFGSGTQLSVL.

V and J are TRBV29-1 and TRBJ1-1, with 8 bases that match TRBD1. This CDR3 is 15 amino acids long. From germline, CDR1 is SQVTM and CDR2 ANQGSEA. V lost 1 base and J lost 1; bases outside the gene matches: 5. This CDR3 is CSVEGRQGRNTEAFF. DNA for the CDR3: TGCAGCGTTGAAGGCCGACAGGGGAGGAACACTGAAGCTTTCTTT.

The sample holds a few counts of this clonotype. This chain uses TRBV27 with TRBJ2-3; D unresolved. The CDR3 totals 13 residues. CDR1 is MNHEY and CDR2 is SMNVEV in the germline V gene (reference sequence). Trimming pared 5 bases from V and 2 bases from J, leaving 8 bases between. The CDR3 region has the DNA TGTGCCAGCAGTATCAAGATCACAGATACGCAGTATTTT. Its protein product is CASSIKITDTQYF.

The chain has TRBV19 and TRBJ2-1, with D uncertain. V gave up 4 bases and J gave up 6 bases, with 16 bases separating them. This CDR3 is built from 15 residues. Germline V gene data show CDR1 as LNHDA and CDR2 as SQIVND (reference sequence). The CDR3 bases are TGTGCCAGTAGTACCCCCCGGGCCTTAGGCAATGAGCAGTTCTTC. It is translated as CASSTPRALGNEQFF.

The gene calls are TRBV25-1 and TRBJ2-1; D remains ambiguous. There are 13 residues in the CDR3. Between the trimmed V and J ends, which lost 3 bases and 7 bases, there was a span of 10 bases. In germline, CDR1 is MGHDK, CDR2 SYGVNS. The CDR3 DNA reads TGTGCCAGCAGTGATATTGGGGTTAATGAGCAGTTCTTC. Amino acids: CASSDIGVNEQFF.

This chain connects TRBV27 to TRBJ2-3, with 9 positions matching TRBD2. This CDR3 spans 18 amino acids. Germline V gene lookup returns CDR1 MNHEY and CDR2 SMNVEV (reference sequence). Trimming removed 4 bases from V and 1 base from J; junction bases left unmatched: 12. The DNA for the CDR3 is TGTGCCAGCAGTTATATGGCTAGCGGGGCCGGGGGCACAGATACGCAGTATTTT. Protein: CASSYMASGAGGTDTQYF.